This T cell receptor (beta chain) comes out of a study of blood T cell repertoires in COVID-19. Across the whole study: The cDNA or gDNA used as material had been derived from T cells, B-cell-depleted T cells, or PBMCs.

Authors' methods: The authors estimated nucleated cell counts from reference gene primer amplification. Sequenced by immunoSEQ multiplex PCR; TCRdb stores in-frame clones only, minus some. That table is the source of V, J and clone size, and D and trimming were worked out from the DNA. This table holds approximately 140,000 clones, about three quarters found once. The sequencing sample was made of peripheral blood. This receptor was obtained from a man older than 75 with acute or convalescent COVID-19.

The CDR3 loop reads CASSFLRTGVNEQFF. In nucleotides, the CDR3 is TGTGCCAGCAGTTTCCTACGGACAGGGGTGAATGAGCAGTTCTTC. This chain joins TRBV27 and TRBJ2-1; 9 nucleotides agree with TRBD1. The ends lost 3 bases at V and 7 bases at J; junction bases unmatched: 7. The CDR3 spans 15 residues. Germline V gives CDR1 MNHEY, CDR2 SMNVEV (reference sequence).